This T cell receptor beta chain was found in a study of blood T cell repertoires in COVID-19. Study as a whole: PBMCs, B-cell-depleted T cells, or T cells were the source of the cDNA or gDNA that made up the material.

Participants reported their clinical history, and cohort assignment relied on those reports. Per the original methods: Reference gene primer amplification gave estimated nucleated cell counts. Assay used: immunoSEQ multiplex PCR; TCRdb lists only in-frame clones, some missing. The DNA gave D and trimming, while V, J and clone size come from that table. The sample shows roughly 300,000 clones, 86% of them seen only once. This CDR3 has 12 residues. With V trimmed by 4 bases and J by 13 bases, 10 bases remained unmatched. Germline V gene sequence: CDR1 LGHDT, CDR2 YNNKEL (reference sequence). V is TRBV3-1 (or the pseudogene TRBV3-2) and J is TRBJ2-7; 7 bases are a match to TRBD1. Sequencing was performed on PBMCs or T cells enriched from blood (not recorded which). This TCR came from a woman aged 40-49 years with acute COVID-19. CDR3 nucleotide sequence: TGTGCCAGCAGCCCCCGGGACAGAAAGTACTACTTC. It specifies CASSPRDRKYYF.